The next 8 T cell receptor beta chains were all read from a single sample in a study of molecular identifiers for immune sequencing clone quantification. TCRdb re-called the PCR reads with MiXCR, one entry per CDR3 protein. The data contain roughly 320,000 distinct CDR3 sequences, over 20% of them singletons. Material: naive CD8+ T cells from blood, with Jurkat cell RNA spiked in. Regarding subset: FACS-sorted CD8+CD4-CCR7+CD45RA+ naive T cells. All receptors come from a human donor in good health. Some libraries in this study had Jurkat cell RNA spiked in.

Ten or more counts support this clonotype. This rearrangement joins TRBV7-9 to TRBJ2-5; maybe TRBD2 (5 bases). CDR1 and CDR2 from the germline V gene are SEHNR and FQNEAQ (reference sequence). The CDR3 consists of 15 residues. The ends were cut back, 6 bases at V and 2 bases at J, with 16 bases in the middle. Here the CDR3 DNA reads TGTGCCAGCAGAAATGACGGGGAACCGCAAGAGACCCAGTACTTC. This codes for CASRNDGEPQETQYF.

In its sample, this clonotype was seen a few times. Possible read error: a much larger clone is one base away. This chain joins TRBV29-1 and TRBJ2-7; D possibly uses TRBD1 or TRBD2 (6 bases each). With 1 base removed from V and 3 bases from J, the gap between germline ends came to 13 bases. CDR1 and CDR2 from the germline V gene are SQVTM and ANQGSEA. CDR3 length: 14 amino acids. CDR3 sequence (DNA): TGCAGCGTTGAAGTCGGGGGCTCCGGCTACGAGCAGTACTTC. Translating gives CSVEVGGSGYEQYF.

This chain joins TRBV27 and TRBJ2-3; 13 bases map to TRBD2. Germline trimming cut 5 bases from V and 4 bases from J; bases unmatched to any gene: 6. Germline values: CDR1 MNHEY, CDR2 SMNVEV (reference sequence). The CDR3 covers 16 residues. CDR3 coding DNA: TGTGCCAGCAGTAAACTAGCGGGAGGGCCTCCAGATACGCAGTATTTT. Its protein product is CASSKLAGGPPDTQYF.

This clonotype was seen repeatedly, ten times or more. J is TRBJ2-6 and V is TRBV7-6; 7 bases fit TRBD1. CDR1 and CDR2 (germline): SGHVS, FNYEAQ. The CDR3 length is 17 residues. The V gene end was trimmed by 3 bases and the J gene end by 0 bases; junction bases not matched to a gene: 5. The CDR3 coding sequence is TGTGCCAGCAGCTTTGGGACAGCAATCTCTGGGGCCAACGTCCTGACTTTC. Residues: CASSFGTAISGANVLTF.

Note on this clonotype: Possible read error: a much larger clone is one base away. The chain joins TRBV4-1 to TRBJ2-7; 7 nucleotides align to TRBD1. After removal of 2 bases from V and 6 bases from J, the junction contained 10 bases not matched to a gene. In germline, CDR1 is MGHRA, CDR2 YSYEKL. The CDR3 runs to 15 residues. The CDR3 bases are TGCGCCAGCAGCCAACTTGTACAGGGGATCGTCGAGCAGTACTTC. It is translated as CASSQLVQGIVEQYF.

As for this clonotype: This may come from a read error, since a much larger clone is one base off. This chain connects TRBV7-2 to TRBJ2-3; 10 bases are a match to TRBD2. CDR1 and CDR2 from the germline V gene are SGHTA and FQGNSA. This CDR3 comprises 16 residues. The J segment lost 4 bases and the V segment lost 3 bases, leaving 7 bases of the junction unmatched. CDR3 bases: TGTGCCAGCAGCTTCCTTAGCGGGGGGTACGCAGATACGCAGTATTTT. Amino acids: CASSFLSGGYADTQYF.

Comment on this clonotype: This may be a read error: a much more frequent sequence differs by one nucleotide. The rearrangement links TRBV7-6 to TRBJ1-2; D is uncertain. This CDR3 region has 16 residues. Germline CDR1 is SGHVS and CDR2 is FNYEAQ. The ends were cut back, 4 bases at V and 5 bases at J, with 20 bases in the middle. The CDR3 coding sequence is TGTGCCAGCAGCTCAACCCCGGACGGGAGCGCATATGGCTACACCTTC. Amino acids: CASSSTPDGSAYGYTF.

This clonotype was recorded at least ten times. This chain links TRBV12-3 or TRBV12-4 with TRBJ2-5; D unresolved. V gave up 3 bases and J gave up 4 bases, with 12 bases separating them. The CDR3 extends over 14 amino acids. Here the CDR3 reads CASSFGPRSETQYF. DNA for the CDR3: TGTGCCAGCAGTTTTGGACCACGATCAGAGACCCAGTACTTC.